Listed below are T cell receptor beta chains from one sample, sequenced in a study of blood T cell repertoires in COVID-19. TCRdb's table, derived via immunoSEQ multiplex PCR, lists solely in-frame clones and lacks some. The table records around 250,000 clones, 75% to 90% of them present only once. Material: PBMCs or T cells enriched from blood (not recorded which). The receptor source for this set is a woman aged 40 to 50 who had been exposed to COVID-19. The CDR3 runs from the conserved cysteine through the conserved F or W. The D gene is left open where the match is weak. Size values are once, few and many counts, or a class for expanded clones, and some rows have none.

V	J	size	D	length	CDR3	DNA
TRBV5-1	TRBJ2-3	NA	TRBD2	15	CASSLAGEWTDTQYF	TGTGCCAGCAGCCTAGCGGGAGAGTGGACAGATACGCAGTATTTT
TRBV7-2	TRBJ1-1	few	TRBD1	14	CASRQGALNTEAFF	TGTGCCAGCAGACAGGGGGCCCTGAACACTGAAGCTTTCTTT
TRBV24-1	TRBJ1-3	once	TRBD1	15	CATSDSPGQGNTIYF	TGTGCCACCAGTGATTCTCCGGGACAGGGAAACACCATATATTTT
TRBV28	TRBJ1-6	few	TRBD1	13	CASTDRGNSPLHF	TGTGCCAGCACGGACAGGGGTAATTCACCCCTCCACTTT
TRBV11-3	TRBJ1-3	NA	NA	15	CASSPGGRESNTIYF	TGTGCCAGCAGCCCGGGCGGCAGGGAAAGCAACACCATATATTTT
TRBV14	TRBJ1-1	few	TRBD1	15	CASTHPGTGNTEAFF	TGTGCCAGCACCCATCCCGGGACAGGGAACACTGAAGCTTTCTTT
TRBV19	TRBJ2-7	NA	NA	11	CASSSGYEQYF	TGTGCCAGTAGTAGCGGGTACGAGCAGTACTTC
TRBV10-3	TRBJ1-1	NA	TRBD1	16	CAISERGQGAQSEAFF	TGTGCCATCAGTGAAAGAGGACAGGGGGCGCAGTCTGAAGCTTTCTTT
TRBV19	TRBJ1-5	once	TRBD1	12	CATQDRVQPQHF	TGTGCCACCCAGGACAGGGTTCAGCCCCAGCATTTT
TRBV7-3	TRBJ2-3	NA	TRBD2	16	CASSLNPSGAPDTQYF	TGTGCCAGCAGCTTAAATCCTAGCGGGGCCCCAGATACGCAGTATTTT
TRBV28	TRBJ1-1	NA	NA	13	CASSLPVNTEAFF	TGTGCCAGCAGTTTACCGGTTAACACTGAAGCTTTCTTT
TRBV6-2/TRBV6-3	TRBJ2-7	NA	NA	16	CASSYSWATSTYEQYF	TGTGCCAGCAGTTACTCGTGGGCTACAAGTACCTACGAGCAGTACTTC
TRBV18	TRBJ2-3	NA	TRBD2	15	CASSNSGSRTDTQYF	TGTGCCAGCTCAAATAGCGGGAGTCGCACAGATACGCAGTATTTT
TRBV11-1	TRBJ1-1	NA	NA	11	CASSLQGRAFF	TGTGCCAGCAGCCTTCAGGGGAGAGCTTTCTTT
TRBV11-2	TRBJ1-1	once	NA	11	CASSLAAEAFF	TGTGCCAGCAGCTTAGCGGCTGAAGCTTTCTTT
TRBV27	TRBJ1-6	NA	NA	17	CASRIKRRNYYNSPLHF	TGTGCCAGCAGGATCAAAAGGAGAAACTATTATAATTCACCCCTCCACTTT
TRBV4-3	TRBJ1-1	NA	NA	15	CASSQEGGGYTEAFF	TGCGCCAGCAGCCAAGAAGGGGGGGGCTACACTGAAGCTTTCTTT
TRBV24-1	TRBJ1-2	NA	NA	12	CATSDTGYGYTF	TGTGCCACCAGTGATACAGGGTATGGCTACACCTTC
TRBV13	TRBJ2-7	NA	NA	12	CASSSYSYEQYF	TGTGCCAGCAGCTCCTACTCCTACGAGCAGTACTTC
TRBV7-2	TRBJ1-5	NA	TRBD1	17	CASSLALGQGTNQPQHF	TGTGCCAGCAGCTTAGCCCTGGGACAGGGGACGAATCAGCCCCAGCATTTT
TRBV5-4	TRBJ1-1	NA	TRBD1	14	CASSSDRGGHEAFF	TGTGCCAGCAGCTCGGACAGGGGGGGCCATGAAGCTTTCTTT
TRBV5-4	TRBJ1-2	NA	NA	12	CASSPAGLKLAF	TGTGCCAGCAGCCCGGCAGGGTTAAAGCTCGCCTTC
TRBV7-3	TRBJ1-6	few	NA	14	CASSFGQPGSPLHF	TGTGCCAGCAGCTTTGGACAGCCCGGCTCACCCCTCCACTTT
TRBV9	TRBJ2-5	NA	TRBD2	15	CASSPLAGSQETQYF	TGTGCCAGCAGCCCCCTAGCGGGGAGCCAAGAGACCCAGTACTTC
TRBV28	TRBJ2-4	once	NA	13	CASIPGGKNIQYF	TGTGCCAGCATCCCGGGTGGTAAAAACATTCAGTACTTC
TRBV25-1	TRBJ1-1	once	NA	13	CASSNRGYTEAFF	TGTGCCAGCTCCAATCGAGGGTACACTGAAGCTTTCTTT
TRBV30	TRBJ2-5	NA	NA	13	CAWSVLGGETQYF	TGTGCCTGGAGTGTACTCGGCGGGGAGACCCAGTACTTC
TRBV27	TRBJ1-2	NA	NA	14	CASSFAGSEYGYTF	TGTGCCAGCAGTTTTGCGGGTAGTGAATATGGCTACACCTTC
TRBV5-4	TRBJ2-1	NA	TRBD2	18	CASSLGAGRAGYYNEQFF	TGTGCCAGCAGCTTGGGGGCGGGACGAGCGGGGTACTACAATGAGCAGTTCTTC
TRBV19	TRBJ1-5	NA	NA	14	CASSMVTENQPQHF	TGTGCCAGTAGTATGGTGACGGAGAATCAGCCCCAGCATTTT
TRBV28	TRBJ2-7	NA	NA	14	CASSMGGLGTEQYF	TGTGCCAGCAGTATGGGGGGTTTAGGTACCGAGCAGTACTTC
TRBV28	TRBJ2-5	NA	TRBD1	17	CASSLETRDRAEETQYF	TGTGCCAGCAGTTTAGAAACCCGGGACAGGGCGGAGGAGACCCAGTACTTC
TRBV28	TRBJ2-2	NA	TRBD1	16	CASTPGTGGHTGELFF	TGTGCCAGCACTCCGGGGACAGGGGGCCACACCGGGGAGCTGTTTTTT
TRBV6-5	TRBJ1-2	NA	NA	13	CASSYSSGRGYTF	TGTGCCAGCAGTTACTCGTCCGGCAGGGGCTACACCTTC
TRBV6-5	TRBJ2-2	NA	TRBD1	15	CASSYQGQYTGELFF	TGTGCCAGCAGTTACCAGGGACAGTACACCGGGGAGCTGTTTTTT
TRBV19	TRBJ1-2	NA	NA	13	CASSIVAAYGYTF	TGTGCCAGTAGTATAGTGGCGGCCTATGGCTACACCTTC
TRBV12-3/TRBV12-4	TRBJ1-1	NA	NA	12	CASSYRIIEAFF	TGTGCCAGCAGTTACAGAATCATTGAAGCTTTCTTT
TRBV21-1	TRBJ2-5	NA	NA	14	CASSKVAGQETQYF	TGTGCCAGCAGCAAGGTGGCAGGACAAGAGACCCAGTACTTC
TRBV20-1	TRBJ1-1	NA	NA	9	CSLRLEAFF	TGCAGTCTGAGGCTTGAAGCTTTCTTT
TRBV18	TRBJ2-7	NA	TRBD1	14	CASSLDWTGNEQYF	TGTGCCAGCTCACTGGATTGGACAGGGAACGAGCAGTACTTC
TRBV4-2	TRBJ1-4	NA	TRBD1	17	CASSQDGIGQGAEKLFF	TGTGCCAGCAGCCAAGATGGTATCGGACAGGGGGCTGAAAAACTGTTTTTT
TRBV24-1	TRBJ2-2	NA	NA	12	CATSAYTGELFF	TGTGCCACCAGTGCTTACACCGGGGAGCTGTTTTTT
TRBV4-3	TRBJ1-1	NA	NA	17	CASSQGPLGGGRTEAFF	TGCGCCAGCAGCCAAGGGCCTCTGGGGGGGGGAAGGACTGAAGCTTTCTTT
TRBV24-1	TRBJ2-3	NA	TRBD1	16	CATSDPGQFSTDTQYF	TGTGCCACCAGTGACCCGGGACAGTTTAGCACAGATACGCAGTATTTT
TRBV7-8	TRBJ2-2	NA	NA	15	CASSPLKGRSGELFF	TGTGCCAGCAGCCCCCTCAAGGGGCGTAGCGGGGAGCTGTTTTTT
TRBV3-1/TRBV3-2	TRBJ2-6	NA	NA	13	CARRERTGNVLTF	TGTGCCCGTCGGGAGCGGACTGGCAACGTCCTGACTTTC
TRBV9	TRBJ2-7	NA	TRBD2	13	CASSVGAGYEQYF	TGTGCCAGCAGCGTGGGAGCGGGGTACGAGCAGTACTTC
TRBV6-1	TRBJ1-1	NA	NA	13	CASSESLRTEAFF	TGTGCCAGCAGTGAATCGCTACGTACTGAAGCTTTCTTT
TRBV5-1	TRBJ2-7	NA	NA	14	CASRLQGSNYEQYF	TGCGCCAGCAGATTGCAGGGCTCGAACTACGAGCAGTACTTC